The present entry profiles one T cell receptor beta chain with its context. Germline V CDR1 and CDR2: SNHLY, FYNNEI. This CDR3 is built from 15 residues. V lost 6 bases to trimming and J lost 6 bases; unmatched junction nucleotides: 7. Reverse transcription of about 0.5 to 1 ug RNA used random hexamers. TCRdb re-called the immunoSEQ multiplex PCR reads with MiXCR, one entry per CDR3 protein. The data contain tens of thousands of distinct CDR3 sequences, roughly 91% of them singletons. The record originates from a study of CD8 T cells in Susac syndrome. Sequencing targeted TCR beta in T cells from blood (CD8+ and CD4+). Negative isolation yielded the CD8+ and CD4+ T cells, while FACS enriched the TEMRA cells.

This clonotype originated in a human donor with multiple sclerosis. The sample consisted of CD8+ T cells from PBMCs. V gene TRBV2 combines with J gene TRBJ1-5; 11 positions agree with TRBD1. In DNA, the CDR3 is TGTGCCAGCAGCTGGACAGGGGGCTCGGGTCAGCCCCAGCATTTT. As protein: CASSWTGGSGQPQHF.